The clone carrying this T cell receptor beta chain was seen only once. Its specificity is unknown. The CDR3 covers 16 residues. V lost 4 bases to trimming and J lost 6 bases, with 22 bases between them. Germline V lookup: CDR1 LGHNA, CDR2 YNFKEQ. The data derive from a study of long-term antiretroviral therapy in people with HIV. Among participants with HIV, every one received treatment in the United States. Survey-level resolution applied to immunoSEQ assay v3.0. Method: immunoSEQ multiplex PCR; TCRdb's copy keeps in-frame clones and lacks some. This table has under 50,000 clones, more than 75% appearing once. Study results and caveats: Blood collection from the mid-2000s to the late 2010s possibly occurred under older ART regimens. ART-treated samples gained diversity yet remained below transplant donor controls. No data were available on ART adherence, viral resistance or therapy changes.

This material consisted of unsorted PBMCs, taken 0.1 years before starting antiretroviral therapy. The chain links TRBV4-2 to TRBJ2-7, with a tentative D call TRBD1 (5 bases). The TCR sequence derives from a woman aged 45-65 years with HIV. CDR3 sequence: CASSRLRELGSGEQYF. For the CDR3, the DNA is TGTGCCAGCAGCCGACTCAGGGAACTCGGCTCCGGCGAGCAGTACTTC.